The 4 T cell receptor beta chains reported below all come from one sample, sequenced in a study of T-cell reconstitution after alpha-beta-depleted transplantation in children. Preparation of the TCRbeta library was carried out with unique molecular identifiers. One entry per CDR3 protein results from TCRdb running MiXCR on the PCR reads. The top ten clones hold 0.79% of a sample with around 700,000 distinct CDR3 sequences, around 13% of them seen once. Material: PBMCs, obtained before TCRalphabeta/CD19-depleted stem cell transplant. These receptor sequences come from a girl aged 2-10 years with congenital amegakaryocytic thrombocytopenia, due to receive a stem cell transplant.

This sequence joins TRBV11-2 and TRBJ2-6; maybe TRBD1 (6 bases). CDR3 length: 18 residues. Trimming pared 2 bases from V and 0 bases from J, leaving 14 bases between. CDR1 and CDR2 from the germline V gene are SGHAT and FQNNGV. CDR3 bases: TGTGCCAGCAGCTTATCCTTTGGGACATACTCTGGGGCCAACGTCCTGACTTTC. Protein: CASSLSFGTYSGANVLTF.

This clonotype has a handful of counts. The chain links TRBV18 to TRBJ2-7, with 11 bases matching TRBD2. Looked up from germline, CDR1 is KGHSH and CDR2 is LQKENI. V lost 4 bases to trimming and J lost 6 bases; unmatched junction nucleotides: 8. The CDR3 consists of 15 residues. CDR3 region: CASSRLAGGPREQYF. The CDR3 region has the DNA TGTGCCAGCTCACGATTAGCGGGAGGGCCACGCGAGCAGTACTTC.

This clonotype was detected ten times or more. The CDR3 coding sequence is TGTGCCAGCAGTCGGGCGGGACACAACACAGATACGCAGTATTTT. Its translation is CASSRAGHNTDTQYF. This chain connects TRBV12-3 or TRBV12-4 to TRBJ2-3, with D tentatively TRBD1 or TRBD2 (6 bases each). Trimming pared 5 bases from V and 2 bases from J, leaving 14 bases between. The CDR3 is made up of 15 amino acids.

This clonotype has just a few counts. V and J are TRBV20-1 and TRBJ2-3; D uncertain. This CDR3 region has 12 residues. Trimming took off 3 bases at V and 5 bases at J, with 9 bases between the two ends. Germline V CDR1 and CDR2: DFQATT, SNEGSKA (reference sequence). In nucleotides, the CDR3 is TGCAGTGCTAGCTTCACCAGAGATACGCAGTATTTT. Amino acid sequence: CSASFTRDTQYF.